This T cell receptor (beta chain) was sequenced in a study of cytomegalovirus exposure and HLA in healthy donors. Germline-derived CDR1 and CDR2 are SNHLY and FYNNEI. The trim removed 6 bases at V and 3 bases at J, leaving 7 bases unmatched. CDR3 length equals 15 residues. Generated by immunoSEQ multiplex PCR, the TCRdb table keeps only in-frame clones and is missing some. The table shows approximately 230,000 clones, with roughly 84% occurring only once. The V call is TRBV2, the J call TRBJ2-7; 11 nucleotides line up with TRBD2. This receptor was identified in a man between 18 and 29 years old in good health and CMV-seropositive. The source material was PBMCs. The DNA for the CDR3 is TGTGCCAGCAGGGTGACTAGCGGGACGGTCTACGAGCAGTACTTC. This sequence encodes CASRVTSGTVYEQYF. Full variable domain (rest looked up from reference TRBV2 and TRBJ2-7): EPEVTQTPSHQVTQMGQEVILRCVPISNHLYFYWYRQILGQKVEFLVSFYNNEISEKSEIFDDQFSVERPDGSNFTLKIRSTKLEDSAMYFCASRVTSGTVYEQYFGPGTRLTVT.